This T cell receptor beta chain was captured by sequencing in a study of lymphopenia after photon versus proton radiotherapy (dated by TCRdb to about 2019). Turning to the overall study: Photon and proton radiation therapy were compared by the study for their immunological effects in patients with gastrointestinal tumors who developed high-grade lymphopenia. A cohort of some 19 patients with gastrointestinal tumors who received either photon or proton therapy and subsequently developed lymphopenia was included. The goal of the study was to characterize the differences between the two radiation modalities in how they affect the immune system. The full study reports these points: The authors looked at the survival association only in patients who died, and they framed better survival with proton therapy as a possibility rather than a demonstrated result. After the lymphocyte count nadir, oligoclonal expansion, especially of CD8+ Temra cells, was observed in photon-treated repertoires, and the drop in diversity was driven by this expansion. Relative stability during treatment was observed in proton-treated patients, whereas loss of naive T cells and TCR diversity and gain of effector/memory populations were observed in photon-treated patients. Across the cohort, a larger post-nadir drop in TCR diversity was inversely correlated with overall survival time among patients who died.

Libraries were prepared through the immunoSEQ multiplex PCR assay. Alongside multiparametric flow cytometry, deep sequencing of rearranged TCR beta loci was used to profile the T cell repertoires. Drawn from immuneACCESS, this table holds only the in-frame rearrangements with V and J called that TCRdb kept. Clones are partly lost; checked studies trace under half to an unresolved V gene and leave the rest unexplained. The sample table holds more than 15,000 clones, of which around 90% were seen once. Around 6.3% of the sample is taken by the ten largest. Notes on this clone: No antigen is known for it. Base qualities are not recorded, but no much larger clone differs from it by a single base.

Sequenced material: peripheral blood, taken from a patient treated with photon-based radiotherapy. This clonotype originated in a man aged 60 to 75 with pancreatic cancer.

The CDR3 amino acid sequence is: CASSPYEPNYGYTF. Here is the DNA: TGTGCCAGCAGTCCCTACGAACCTAACTATGGCTACACCTTC. The chain employs TRBV6-6 and TRBJ1-2, with an unclear D gene assignment. The germline V gene (reference sequence) sets CDR1 to MNHNY and CDR2 to SVGAGI. The junction shows trimming of 5 bases on V and 0 bases on J, plus 10 bases between the germline ends. Including the terminal cysteine and phenylalanine, the CDR3 comprises 14 residues. This entry keeps only the CDR3 DNA: 42 bases, framed from base 1.